This T cell receptor beta chain was documented in a study of cytomegalovirus exposure and HLA in healthy donors. Study outcomes and limitations: Researchers catalogued about 150 TCR beta chains as cytomegalovirus-associated.

The PCR had 60 Vbeta and 13 Jbeta primers. The method was immunoSEQ multiplex PCR; TCRdb's version includes in-frame clones alone and lacks a portion of them. The repertoire includes over 150,000 clones, about 75% of them detected once, and 7.4% sits in the top ten. Regarding this clone: Its antigen is still unknown.

Germline values: CDR1 SGDLS, CDR2 YYNGEE. With 2 bases removed from V and 6 bases from J, the gap between germline ends came to 15 bases. The CDR3 sequence is 14 residues long. Sequencing was carried out using PBMCs. The TCR comes from a male donor in good health and CMV-seropositive. The chain combines TRBV9 with TRBJ2-7; no definite D call. CDR3 sequence (DNA): TGTGCCAGCAGCGTTCTTGGCACTACGGGCGAGCAGTACTTC. Protein: CASSVLGTTGEQYF.